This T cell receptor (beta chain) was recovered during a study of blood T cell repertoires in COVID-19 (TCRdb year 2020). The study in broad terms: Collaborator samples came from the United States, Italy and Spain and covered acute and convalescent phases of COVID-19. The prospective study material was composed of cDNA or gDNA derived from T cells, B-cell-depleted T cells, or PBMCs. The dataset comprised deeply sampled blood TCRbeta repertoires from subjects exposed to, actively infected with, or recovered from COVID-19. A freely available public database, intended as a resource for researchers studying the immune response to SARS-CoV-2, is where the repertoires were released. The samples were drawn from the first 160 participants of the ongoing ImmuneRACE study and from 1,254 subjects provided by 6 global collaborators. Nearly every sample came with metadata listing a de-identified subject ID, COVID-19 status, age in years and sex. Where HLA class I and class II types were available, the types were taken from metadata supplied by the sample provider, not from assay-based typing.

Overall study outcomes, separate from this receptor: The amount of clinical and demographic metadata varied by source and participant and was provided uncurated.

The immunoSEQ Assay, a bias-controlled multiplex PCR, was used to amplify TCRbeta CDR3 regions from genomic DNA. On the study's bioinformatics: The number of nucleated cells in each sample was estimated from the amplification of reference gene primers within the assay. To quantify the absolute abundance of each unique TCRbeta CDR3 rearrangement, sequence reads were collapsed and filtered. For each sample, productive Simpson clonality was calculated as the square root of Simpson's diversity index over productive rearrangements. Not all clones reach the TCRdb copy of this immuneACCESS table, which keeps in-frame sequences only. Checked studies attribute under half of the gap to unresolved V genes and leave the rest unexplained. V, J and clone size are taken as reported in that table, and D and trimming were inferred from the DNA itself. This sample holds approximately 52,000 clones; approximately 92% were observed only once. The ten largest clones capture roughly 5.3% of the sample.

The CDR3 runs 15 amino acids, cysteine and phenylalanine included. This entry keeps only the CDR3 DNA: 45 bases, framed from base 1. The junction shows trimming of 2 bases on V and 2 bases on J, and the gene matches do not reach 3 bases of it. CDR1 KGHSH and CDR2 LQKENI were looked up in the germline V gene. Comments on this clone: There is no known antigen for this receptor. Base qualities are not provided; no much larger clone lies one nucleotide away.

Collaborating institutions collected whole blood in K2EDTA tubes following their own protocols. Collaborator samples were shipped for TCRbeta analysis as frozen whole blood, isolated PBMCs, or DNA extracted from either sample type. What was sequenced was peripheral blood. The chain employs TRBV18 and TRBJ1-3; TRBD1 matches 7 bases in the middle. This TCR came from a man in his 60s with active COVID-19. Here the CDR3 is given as CASSPKTGTGNTIYF. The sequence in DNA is TGTGCCAGCTCACCAAAGACAGGGACTGGAAACACCATATATTTT.